This TCR beta chain was sequenced during a study of T cells expressing NK-cell markers. Overall study context: TCR beta repertoires came from sorted CD3+CD56+NKG2C+, CD3+CD56+NKG2C- and CD3+CD56-NKG2C+ T cells. Eight donors were sequenced, seven testing HCMV-seropositive and one testing seronegative.

The CDR3 sequence is 19 residues long. CDR1 is SGHRS and CDR2 is YFSETQ in the germline V gene. Comment on this clonotype: Its antigen is currently unknown.

Findings and caveats of the study: Four donors showed these clonotypes also leading the CD3+CD56-NKG2C+ fraction. It was still unclear whether expanded NKG2C+ T cell clones were HCMV specific.

TCRdb reanalyzed the 5' RACE reads and collapses them to one entry per CDR3 protein, without DNA. In total, the table holds some 450,000 distinct CDR3 sequences. Sequences were obtained from blood T cells: a sorted CD56 or NKG2C T cell subset, CD4+ or CD8+ T cells, or bulk PBMC T cells (not recorded which). V usage is TRBV5-1 and J usage is TRBJ2-4; the D call from TCRdb, TRBD2, cannot be confirmed without DNA. The receptor was isolated from a woman between 18 and 75 years old in good health. Here the CDR3 reads CASSAGLAGGPLAKNIQYF. The variable domain in full, completed from reference TRBV5-1 and TRBJ2-4, reads KAGVTQTPRYLIKTRGQQVTLSCSPISGHRSVSWYQQTPGQGLQFLFEYFSETQRNKGNFPGRFSGRQFSNSRSEMNVSTLELGDSALYLCASSAGLAGGPLAKNIQYFGAGTRLSVL.